The following is a T cell receptor beta chain sequence with its context. Its antigen is still unknown. The CDR3 runs 17 residues. V dropped 5 bases and J dropped 9; count of bases not matched to a gene: 12. Germline CDR1 and CDR2: SGHAT and FQDESV (reference sequence). cDNA libraries of TCR beta carried unique molecular identifiers. TCRdb ran MiXCR on the PCR reads and lists one entry per CDR3 protein. The table shows some 800,000 distinct CDR3 sequences, with 46% occurring only once. The data were obtained in a study of post-analysis software for immune sequencing data. Findings and caveats of the study: The study found TRBV5-6, TRBV5-1 and TRBV20-1 among five or six TRBV segments more frequent in patients than controls. Significantly lower normalized Chao1 diversity was seen in multiple sclerosis patients than in controls. Strong same-batch co-clustering of samples appeared with F measure clustering.

The TCR originated in a girl aged 10 to 17 with multiple sclerosis. The material sequenced was blood. V usage is TRBV11-1 and J usage is TRBJ2-1; 14 bases line up with TRBD2. The chain's CDR3 is CASSLRRLAGGPVEQFF. The CDR3 coding sequence is TGTGCCAGCAGCCTACGGAGACTAGCGGGAGGGCCGGTTGAGCAGTTCTTC.